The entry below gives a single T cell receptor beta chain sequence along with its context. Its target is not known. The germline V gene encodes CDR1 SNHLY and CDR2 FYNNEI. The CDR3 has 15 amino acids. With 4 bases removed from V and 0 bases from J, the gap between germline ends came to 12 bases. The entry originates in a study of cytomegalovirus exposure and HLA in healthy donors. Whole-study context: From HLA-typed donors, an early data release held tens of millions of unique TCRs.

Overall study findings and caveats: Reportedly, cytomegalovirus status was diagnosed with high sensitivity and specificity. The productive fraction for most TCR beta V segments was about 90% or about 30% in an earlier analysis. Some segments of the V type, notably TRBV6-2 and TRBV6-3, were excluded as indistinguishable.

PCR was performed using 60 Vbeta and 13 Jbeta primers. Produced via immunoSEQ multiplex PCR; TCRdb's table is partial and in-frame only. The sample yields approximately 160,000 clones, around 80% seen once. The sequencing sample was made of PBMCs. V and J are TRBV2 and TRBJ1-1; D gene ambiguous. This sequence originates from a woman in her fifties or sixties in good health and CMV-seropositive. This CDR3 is CASSGAEGVNTEAFF. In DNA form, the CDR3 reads TGTGCCAGCAGTGGGGCAGAAGGCGTGAACACTGAAGCTTTCTTT. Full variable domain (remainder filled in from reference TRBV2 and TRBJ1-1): EPEVTQTPSHQVTQMGQEVILRCVPISNHLYFYWYRQILGQKVEFLVSFYNNEISEKSEIFDDQFSVERPDGSNFTLKIRSTKLEDSAMYFCASSGAEGVNTEAFFGQGTRLTVV.